A single sample gave rise to the 3 T cell receptor beta chains below, sequenced in a study of metastatic and nonmetastatic thyroid tumors. Thyroid surgery was preceded by no treatment in any patient. TCRdb re-analyzed the PCR reads using MiXCR. The table has 35,000 to 50,000 clones, around 4% seen once; the top ten hold over 8%. The sample comprised blood. The receptors derive from a female donor with papillary thyroid cancer or a benign thyroid nodule (not recorded which). Some clones in this sample may be carry-over from other donors' samples.

This clone was seen more than once but under ten times. Other DNA sequences in this specimen translate into the identical CDR3. The rearrangement links TRBV10-1 to TRBJ2-7; D is unclear. Germline V gene data show CDR1 as WNHNN and CDR2 as SYGVQD (reference sequence). Trimming stripped 8 bases from V and 4 bases from J, with 15 bases between. The CDR3 extends over 13 amino acids. The CDR3, as DNA: TGCGCCAGCTCGAAAAGTGGTGGTTACGAGCAGTACTTC. Its protein product is CASSKSGGYEQYF.

This clone was observed at least ten times. The rearrangement links TRBV5-1 to TRBJ2-1; no clear D. V gave up 5 bases and J gave up 4 bases, with 10 bases separating them. This CDR3 is built from 13 residues. In germline, CDR1 is SGHRS, CDR2 YFSETQ. DNA of the CDR3: TGCGCCAGCAGTTCCACCCATTACAATGAGCAGTTCTTC. Its protein product is CASSSTHYNEQFF. Full variable domain (missing parts from reference TRBV5-1 and TRBJ2-1): KAGVTQTPRYLIKTRGQQVTLSCSPISGHRSVSWYQQTPGQGLQFLFEYFSETQRNKGNFPGRFSGRQFSNSRSEMNVSTLELGDSALYLCASSSTHYNEQFFGPGTRLTVL.

Many counts were recorded for this clone. The chain carries TRBV30 and TRBJ1-5, with D hard to call. The V end was cut by 0 bases, the J end by 0 bases, with 6 bases between. Germline V gene data show CDR1 as GTSNPN and CDR2 as SVGIG (reference sequence). This CDR3 comprises 14 residues. The CDR3 region is CAWSVVDSNQPQHF. CDR3 nucleotides: TGTGCCTGGAGTGTCGTAGATAGCAATCAGCCCCAGCATTTT.